The 31 T cell receptor beta chains presented below share a single source sample, sequenced in a study of blood T cells in healthy people across ages. Combining a sample-barcoded 5' primer with a J-beta primer mix, a second PCR ran for 7 to 11 cycles. TCRdb processed the 5' RACE reads anew with MiXCR; each CDR3 protein has one entry. Of about 640,000 distinct CDR3 sequences listed, roughly three fifths were seen once; the top ten hold about two fifths. Sequencing input: blood. All receptors come from a man in his sixties in good health.

The table lists this clonotype with a few counts. V gene TRBV28 combines with J gene TRBJ1-1, with D possibly being TRBD1 (6 bases). Germline lookup yields CDR1 MDHEN and CDR2 SYDVKM. The ends were cut back, 4 bases at V and 1 base at J, with 13 bases in the middle. The CDR3 spans 15 residues. The CDR3 spells CASSSQTGWNTEAFF. CDR3 nucleotide sequence: TGTGCCAGCAGTTCCCAGACAGGATGGAACACTGAAGCTTTCTTT.

V usage is TRBV14 and J usage is TRBJ2-5; 12 bases align to TRBD2. The ends lost 1 base at V and 4 bases at J; junction bases unmatched: 1. This CDR3 region has 15 residues. Germline CDR1 SGHDN, CDR2 FVKESK. Here the CDR3 reads CASSQASGGAETQYF. The CDR3 coding sequence is TGTGCCAGCAGCCAAGCTAGCGGGGGGGCAGAGACCCAGTACTTC.

The chain links TRBV12-3 or TRBV12-4 to TRBJ2-5; 13 bases align to TRBD2. J lost 7 bases, V lost 7 bases, and 9 bases had no gene match. The CDR3 has 15 amino acids. The CDR3 DNA is TGTGCCAGCACCTCACTAGCGGGGGGGCCGGGGACCCAGTACTTC. This codes for CASTSLAGGPGTQYF.

This clonotype turned up a few times. The chain recombines TRBV7-8 with TRBJ2-7, with TRBD2 as a possible D gene (6 bases). Looked up from germline, CDR1 is SGHVS and CDR2 is FQNEAQ. The CDR3 contains 13 residues. With 5 bases removed from V and 2 bases from J, the gap between germline ends came to 10 bases. This CDR3 is CASSPRLAYEQYF. The CDR3 DNA reads as TGTGCCAGCAGCCCCCGACTAGCCTACGAGCAGTACTTC.

This clonotype was seen a few times. The V gene is TRBV6-5, the J gene TRBJ2-1; 8 positions match TRBD1. This CDR3 has 14 residues. V gave up 6 bases and J gave up 9 bases; unmatched junction bases: 10. Germline assignment: CDR1 MNHEY and CDR2 SVGAGI. The CDR3 region is CASSLGQGGGEQFF. CDR3 DNA: TGTGCCAGCAGCCTCGGACAGGGTGGGGGTGAGCAGTTCTTC.

This rearrangement joins TRBV19 to TRBJ2-3; D is uncertain. The V end lost 5 bases, the J end lost 6 bases, and 18 bases lay between the germline ends. This CDR3 is built from 15 residues. The germline V gene encodes CDR1 LNHDA and CDR2 SQIVND (reference sequence). CDR3 loop: CASSQTSSPSDTQYF. In DNA, the CDR3 is TGTGCCAGTAGTCAGACAAGTTCCCCCTCGGATACGCAGTATTTT. Combining the CDR3 with reference TRBV19 and TRBJ2-3 gives the whole variable domain DGGITQSPKYLFRKEGQNVTLSCEQNLNHDAMYWYRQDPGQGLRLIYYSQIVNDFQKGDIAEGYSVSREKKESFPLTVTSAQKNPTAFYLCASSQTSSPSDTQYFGPGTRLTVL.

CDR3 coding DNA: TGCGCCAGCAGCCAAGAGGAGCGTATAGCAAATCAGCCCCAGCATTTT. Translated: CASSQEERIANQPQHF. The chain uses TRBV4-1 and TRBJ1-5; D remains unclear. Germline CDR1 MGHRA, CDR2 YSYEKL. The CDR3 is 16 residues long. V dropped 0 bases and J dropped 4 bases, with 13 bases sitting between them.

Comment on this clonotype: One end of the junction fails to match germline, which may point to a read error. This chain connects TRBV5-1 to TRBJ1-4, with unresolved D. Germline CDR1 reads SGHRS; CDR2 reads YFSETQ. This CDR3 has 14 amino acids. The CDR3 nucleotides are TGCGCCAGCAGCTTGCAGTCAACTTATGAAAAACTGTTTTTT. Translating it yields CASSLQSTYEKLFF. Together with reference TRBV5-1 and TRBJ1-4, the CDR3 gives the full variable domain: KAGVTQTPRYLIKTRGQQVTLSCSPISGHRSVSWYQQTPGQGLQFLFEYFSETQRNKGNFPGRFSGRQFSNSRSEMNVSTLELGDSALYLCASSLQSTYEKLFFGSGTQLSVL.

The chain uses TRBV11-2 and TRBJ2-5; 11 bases line up with TRBD1. Trimming at V came to 2 bases and at J to 11 bases, leaving 13 bases not matched to a gene. The germline CDR1 and CDR2 sequences are SGHAT and FQNNGV. The CDR3 is made up of 16 amino acids. The CDR3 sequence: CASSLMVGTGGNEQYF. DNA for the CDR3: TGTGCCAGCAGCTTAATGGTCGGGACAGGGGGAAATGAGCAGTACTTC.

This clonotype was found many times. The chain joins TRBV29-1 to TRBJ1-2; a possible D gene is TRBD1 (5 bases). The CDR3 totals 14 residues. Looked up from germline, CDR1 is SQVTM and CDR2 is ANQGSEA. The V end was cut by 4 bases, the J end by 3 bases, with 15 bases between. The CDR3 nucleotides read TGCAGCGTTGGGGGGGGAGGCATGTACTATGGCTACACCTTC. It codes for CSVGGGGMYYGYTF.

This clonotype has only a few counts. The chain employs TRBV10-3 and TRBJ2-5; D ambiguous. The V gene's germline CDR1 is ENHRY and CDR2 SYGVKD. Trimming stripped 2 bases from V and 2 bases from J, with 9 bases between. The CDR3 is made up of 14 amino acids. This CDR3 is CAISEIGPQETQYF. CDR3 sequence (DNA): TGTGCCATCAGTGAGATCGGCCCACAAGAGACCCAGTACTTC.

V and J are TRBV7-9 and TRBJ1-1; 8 nucleotides line up with TRBD1. This CDR3 has 13 residues. Germline V gene sequence: CDR1 SEHNR, CDR2 FQNEAQ (reference sequence). J was trimmed by 8 bases and V by 1 base; bases with no gene match: 3. CDR3 in amino acids: CASSLVAGGEAFF. DNA of the CDR3: TGTGCCAGCAGCTTAGTCGCAGGGGGCGAAGCTTTCTTT.

This clonotype has a single count. V gene TRBV6-5 combines with J gene TRBJ2-1; D remains ambiguous. The CDR3 contains 15 residues. V dropped 2 bases and J dropped 4 bases, with 12 bases sitting between them. Germline V gene sequence: CDR1 MNHEY, CDR2 SVGAGI. The CDR3 reads CASSYEGKGYNEQFF. CDR3 nucleotides: TGTGCCAGCAGTTACGAAGGGAAGGGTTACAATGAGCAGTTCTTC.

The chain employs TRBV15 and TRBJ2-5; 7 bases line up with TRBD1. This CDR3 spans 16 amino acids. Germline trimming cut 0 bases from V and 5 bases from J; bases unmatched to any gene: 9. CDR1 is LNHNV, CDR2 YYDKDF, per germline (reference sequence). The DNA for the CDR3 is TGTGCCACCAGCAGAGATCGGGTTACAGGGGCCGAGACCCAGTACTTC. Encoded protein: CATSRDRVTGAETQYF.

The chain is built from TRBV14 and TRBJ1-3; TRBD1 matches at 7 bases. Germline V CDR1 and CDR2: SGHDN, FVKESK. V lost 0 bases and J lost 3; bases outside the gene matches: 2. The CDR3 loop spans 15 amino acids. The CDR3 reads CASSQERGLGNTIYF. CDR3 in DNA: TGTGCCAGCAGCCAAGAAAGGGGGCTTGGAAACACCATATATTTT.

The chain links TRBV6-2 or TRBV6-3 to TRBJ2-4; 8 bases fit TRBD2. Matching the DNA end better, TRBJ2-5 makes the J call doubtful. This CDR3 is built from 16 residues. Per germline, CDR1 MNHEY and CDR2 SVGEGT. CDR3 DNA: TGTGCCAGCAGACTGTGGAGACTAGCGTCGGTAGAGACCCAGTACTTC. Protein sequence: CASRLWRLASVETQYF.

This clonotype was observed a few times. The chain uses TRBV2 and TRBJ2-1; 13 positions agree with TRBD2. The CDR3 has 15 amino acids. CDR1 and CDR2 (germline): SNHLY, FYNNEI. V was pared by 5 bases and J by 7 bases, with 5 bases of the junction left unmatched. CDR3 sequence: CASSPLAGGVNEQFF. The CDR3 region has the DNA TGTGCCAGCAGTCCACTAGCGGGGGGGGTTAATGAGCAGTTCTTC.

This clonotype was counted a single time. One end of the junction fails to match germline, which may point to a read error. V gene TRBV7-9 combines with J gene TRBJ1-1, with no clear D. Germline loops: CDR1 SEHNR, CDR2 FQNEAQ (reference sequence). CDR3 length equals 14 residues. This chain's CDR3 is CVSSLGSWNTEAFF. DNA of the CDR3: TGTGTCAGCAGCCTGGGGTCGTGGAACACTGAAGCTTTCTTT.

The V call is TRBV13, the J call TRBJ2-1; TRBD2 is a possible D gene (6 bases). This CDR3 comprises 17 residues. V was pared by 1 base and J by 5 bases, with 18 bases between. Germline CDR1 PRHDT, CDR2 FYEKMQ (reference sequence). The CDR3 loop is CASSLVPSASLDNEQFF. CDR3 DNA: TGTGCCAGCAGCTTAGTCCCTAGCGCCTCCCTGGACAATGAGCAGTTCTTC.

The chain joins TRBV27 to TRBJ2-7, with 9 positions matching TRBD1. The ends lost 4 bases at V and 3 bases at J; junction bases unmatched: 10. The CDR3 is 16 amino acids. Germline loops: CDR1 MNHEY, CDR2 SMNVEV (reference sequence). The DNA for the CDR3 is TGTGCCAGCAGTTCCAACATGCCGGGACAGGGCTACGAGCAGTACTTC. Its protein product is CASSSNMPGQGYEQYF.

This chain joins TRBV15 and TRBJ2-5; perhaps TRBD1 as D (5 bases). The CDR3 sequence is 13 residues long. V was pared by 0 bases and J by 11 bases, with 13 bases between. Germline assignment: CDR1 LNHNV and CDR2 YYDKDF (reference sequence). DNA for the CDR3: TGTGCCACCAGCAGAGATCTCAGGGAAGAGCAGTACTTC. It is translated as CATSRDLREEQYF.

The chain recombines TRBV7-2 with TRBJ2-3, with 10 bases lining up with TRBD2. The CDR3 sequence is 17 residues long. V was clipped by 5 bases and J by 0 bases; unmatched bases: 8. CDR1 is SGHTA and CDR2 is FQGNSA in the germline V gene. In DNA form, the CDR3 reads TGTGCCAGCAGCGCTCGGACTAGCGGAGAAAGCACAGATACGCAGTATTTT. Amino acid sequence: CASSARTSGESTDTQYF.

This clonotype showed up just once. This chain joins TRBV7-2 and TRBJ2-3; TRBD2 matches 15 bases. J was trimmed by 5 bases and V by 3 bases; bases with no gene match: 3. There are 16 residues in the CDR3. Germline CDR1 reads SGHTA; CDR2 reads FQGNSA. CDR3 in amino acids: CASSFGLAGGLDTQYF. As DNA, the CDR3 is TGTGCCAGCAGCTTTGGACTAGCGGGAGGGCTAGATACGCAGTATTTT.

The DNA of the CDR3 is TGTGCCAGCAGCTACGCCCGTGGCGGGGGAGTTGAGGCCAAAAACATTCAGTACTTC. Residues: CASSYARGGGVEAKNIQYF. The chain uses TRBV7-9 and TRBJ2-4, with 7 nucleotides matching TRBD2. V trimming: 4 bases; J trimming: 1 base; junction bases outside the gene matches: 16. Germline values: CDR1 SEHNR, CDR2 FQNEAQ (reference sequence). The CDR3 extends over 19 amino acids.

The chain couples TRBV2 to TRBJ2-5; maybe TRBD2 (5 bases). This CDR3 has 12 amino acids. V was pared by 8 bases and J by 7 bases, with 14 bases between. Germline CDR1 reads SNHLY; CDR2 reads FYNNEI. The CDR3 sequence: CASGESPGTQYF. CDR3 nucleotide sequence: TGTGCCAGCGGGGAGAGCCCTGGGACCCAGTACTTC.

This clonotype was recorded at least ten times. The chain is built from TRBV6-2 or TRBV6-3 and TRBJ1-2, with D perhaps matching TRBD1 (6 bases). Trimming left V 5 bases short and J 8 bases short, with 18 bases between. Germline values: CDR1 MNHEY, CDR2 SVGEGT. The length of the CDR3 is 14 residues. The CDR3 sequence is CASSRAGTGTGYTF. The CDR3 DNA is TGTGCCAGCAGTCGAGCCGGGACGGGGACAGGCTACACCTTC.

The CDR3 region is CASSPDRANYEQYF. The CDR3 region has the DNA TGCGCCAGCAGCCCTGACAGAGCTAACTACGAGCAGTACTTC. The chain combines TRBV5-1 with TRBJ2-7; D might be TRBD1 (5 bases). The length of the CDR3 is 14 residues. The V and J ends lost 4 bases and 3 bases respectively, with 14 bases between them. Germline CDR1 reads SGHRS; CDR2 reads YFSETQ.

This clonotype has only a few counts. V gene TRBV28 combines with J gene TRBJ2-5, with 9 bases lining up with TRBD2. The V gene's germline CDR1 is MDHEN and CDR2 SYDVKM. The V and J ends lost 8 bases and 4 bases, in that order; junction bases with no gene match: 11. The CDR3 totals 15 residues. CDR3 DNA sequence: TGTGCCAGCGGGGGGTGGGCTAGCGGGGCAGAGACCCAGTACTTC. Protein sequence: CASGGWASGAETQYF. Full variable domain (missing parts from reference TRBV28 and TRBJ2-5): DVKVTQSSRYLVKRTGEKVFLECVQDMDHENMFWYRQDPGLGLRLIYFSYDVKMKEKGDIPEGYSVSREKKERFSLILESASTNQTSMYLCASGGWASGAETQYFGPGTRLLVL.

The chain carries TRBV7-9 and TRBJ1-1, with D perhaps TRBD1 (5 bases). Germline assignment: CDR1 SEHNR and CDR2 FQNEAQ (reference sequence). This CDR3 is built from 13 residues. V dropped 5 bases and J dropped 5 bases, with 12 bases sitting between them. The CDR3 DNA is TGTGCCAGCAGCGGAATAGAGGGGACTGAAGCTTTCTTT. This codes for CASSGIEGTEAFF.

Comment on this clonotype: At one end, the junction sequence differs from germline, possibly due to a read error. The V and J genes are TRBV29-1 and TRBJ1-4; D ambiguous. This CDR3 has 11 amino acids. Germline V gives CDR1 SQVTM, CDR2 ANQGSEA. The CDR3 protein is CSVEVGEKPFF. The CDR3, as DNA: TGCAGCGTTGAAGTAGGAGAAAAACCGTTTTTT.

This clonotype was recorded a few times. The CDR3 DNA reads TGCGCCAGCAAGCGGGGCCCTAGCACAGATACGCAGTATTTT. As protein: CASKRGPSTDTQYF. The chain employs TRBV5-1 and TRBJ2-3; TRBD2 matches 7 bases. V trimming: 6 bases; J trimming: 0 bases; junction bases outside the gene matches: 4. CDR3 length equals 14 residues. The germline V gene has CDR1 SGHRS and CDR2 YFSETQ.